Listed below are T cell receptor beta chains from one sample, sequenced in a study of cytomegalovirus exposure and HLA in healthy donors. Sequencing used immunoSEQ multiplex PCR; TCRdb keeps in-frame clones, though not all of them. The repertoire has about 140,000 clones, approximately 80% of them found once; the top ten carry roughly 14%. Sequenced: PBMCs. The receptors originated from a middle-aged woman in good health and CMV-seronegative. Each CDR3 is given with its conserved first and last residue. The D gene is left open where the match is weak. Clone size, where shown, is once, few, many, or a class for clones that have expanded.

d_call j_call clone_size v_call cdr3_aa cdr3_nt
. TRBJ1-5 once TRBV10-1 CASSESAGYQPQHF TGCGCCAGCAGTGAGTCGGCAGGGTATCAGCCCCAGCATTTT
TRBD1 TRBJ1-1 . TRBV2 CASRFGTGRAEAFF TGTGCCAGCAGATTCGGGACAGGAAGGGCTGAAGCTTTCTTT
. TRBJ2-3 . TRBV6-6 CASSYSTTQVTDTQYF TGTGCCAGCAGTTACTCGACGACGCAGGTCACAGATACGCAGTATTTT
TRBD1 TRBJ2-5 . TRBV11-3 CASSLTRTGPQETQYF TGTGCCAGCAGCTTGACGAGGACAGGGCCACAAGAGACCCAGTACTTC
. TRBJ2-6 . TRBV5-8 CASSSGDRTSGANVLTF TGTGCCAGCAGCTCGGGGGACAGAACTTCTGGGGCCAACGTCCTGACTTTC
. TRBJ1-5 . TRBV27 CASSRSSGTPASNQPQHF TGTGCCAGCAGCCGATCGTCCGGGACACCAGCATCAAATCAGCCCCAGCATTTT
. TRBJ2-1 . TRBV6-5 CASSYDSDYYNEQFF TGTGCCAGCAGTTACGACTCCGACTATTACAATGAGCAGTTCTTC
TRBD1 TRBJ1-2 once TRBV6-5 CASSRQGTTNYGYTF TGTGCCAGCAGCCGACAGGGAACTACGAACTATGGCTACACCTTC
TRBD1 TRBJ2-2 . TRBV11-3 CASSSRTGRANTGELFF TGTGCCAGCAGCTCTCGGACAGGCCGCGCGAACACCGGGGAGCTGTTTTTT
TRBD2 TRBJ2-1 . TRBV4-3 CASSQDEYSAGGAYNEQFF TGCGCCAGCAGCCAAGATGAGTATTCGGCGGGAGGGGCCTACAATGAGCAGTTCTTC
TRBD1 TRBJ1-5 . TRBV7-9 CASSLTGGDQPQHF TGTGCCAGCAGCTTAACAGGGGGCGATCAGCCCCAGCATTTT
TRBD1 TRBJ1-1 . TRBV6-1 CASSARLDRAHEAFF TGTGCCAGCAGTGCCCGACTTGACAGGGCTCATGAAGCTTTCTTT
. TRBJ1-1 . TRBV28 CASSSPGQNLNTEAFF TGTGCCAGCAGCTCACCAGGACAGAACTTGAACACTGAAGCTTTCTTT
. TRBJ2-7 few TRBV11-2 CASSPRTATYEQYF TGTGCCAGCAGCCCACGGACAGCCACCTACGAGCAGTACTTC
. TRBJ2-3 . TRBV7-2 CASSPDTDTQYF TGTGCCTCTTCTCCAGACACAGATACGCAGTATTTT
TRBD1 TRBJ2-7 . TRBV5-1 CASSPGTGGSREQYF TGCGCCAGCAGCCCAGGGACAGGGGGATCGAGGGAGCAGTACTTC